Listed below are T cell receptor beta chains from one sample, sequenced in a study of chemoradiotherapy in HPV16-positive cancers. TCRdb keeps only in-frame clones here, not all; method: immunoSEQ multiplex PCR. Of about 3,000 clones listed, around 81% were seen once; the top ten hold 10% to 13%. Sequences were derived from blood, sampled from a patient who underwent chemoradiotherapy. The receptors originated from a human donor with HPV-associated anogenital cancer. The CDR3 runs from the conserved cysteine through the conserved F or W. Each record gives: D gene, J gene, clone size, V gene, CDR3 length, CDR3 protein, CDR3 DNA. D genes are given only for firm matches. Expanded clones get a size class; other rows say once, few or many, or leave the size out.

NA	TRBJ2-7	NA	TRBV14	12	CASSPTFYEQYF	TGTGCCAGCAGCCCGACGTTTTACGAGCAGTACTTC
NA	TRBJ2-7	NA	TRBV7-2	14	CASSSQSGFYEQYF	TGTGCCAGCAGCTCGCAGTCAGGGTTCTACGAGCAGTACTTC
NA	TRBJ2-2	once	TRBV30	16	CAWSVLGTPNTGELFF	TGTGCCTGGAGTGTACTAGGGACTCCCAACACCGGGGAGCTGTTTTTT
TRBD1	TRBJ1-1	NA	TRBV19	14	CASSGTGGGTEAFF	TGTGCCAGTAGTGGGACAGGGGGCGGAACTGAAGCTTTCTTT
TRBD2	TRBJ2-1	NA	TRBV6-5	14	CASREAGDYNEQFF	TGTGCCAGCAGAGAGGCGGGGGACTACAATGAGCAGTTCTTC
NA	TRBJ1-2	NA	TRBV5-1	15	CASSPEGTVNYGYTF	TGCGCCAGCAGCCCGGAGGGGACGGTGAACTATGGCTACACCTTC
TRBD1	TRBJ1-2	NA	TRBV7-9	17	CASSLGQGAGTNYGYTF	TGTGCCAGCAGCTTAGGCCAGGGGGCTGGAACTAACTATGGCTACACTTTC
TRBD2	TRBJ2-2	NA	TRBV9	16	CASSPQGLGWTGELFF	TGTGCCAGCAGCCCACAGGGACTAGGATGGACCGGGGAGCTGTTTTTT
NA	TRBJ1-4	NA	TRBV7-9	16	CASSPPILDQNEKLFF	TGTGCCAGCAGCCCGCCGATTCTGGACCAGAATGAAAAACTGTTTTTT
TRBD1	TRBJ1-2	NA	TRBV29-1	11	CSVQGGYGYTF	TGCAGCGTTCAGGGGGGCTATGGCTACACCTTC
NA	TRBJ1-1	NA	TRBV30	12	CAWSLKGTEAFF	TGTGCCTGGAGTCTGAAGGGCACTGAAGCTTTCTTT
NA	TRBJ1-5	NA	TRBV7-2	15	CASSLVSGAVQPQHF	TGTGCCAGCAGCTTAGTCTCGGGGGCAGTTCAGCCCCAGCATTTT
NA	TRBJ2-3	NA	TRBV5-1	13	CASSPVVIDTQYF	TGCGCCAGCAGTCCCGTTGTGATAGATACGCAGTATTTT
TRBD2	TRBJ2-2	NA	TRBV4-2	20	CASSQDFSAGGKPNTGELFF	TGTGCCAGCAGCCAAGACTTTTCAGCGGGGGGCAAACCGAACACCGGGGAGCTGTTTTTT
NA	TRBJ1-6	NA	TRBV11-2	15	CASSLVGRGNSPLHF	TGTGCCAGCAGCTTAGTGGGGCGGGGTAATTCACCCCTCCACTTT
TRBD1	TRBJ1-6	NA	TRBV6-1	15	CASRSDRNGNSPLHF	TGTGCCAGCAGATCGGACAGGAATGGGAATTCACCCCTCCACTTT
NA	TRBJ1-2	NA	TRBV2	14	CASSEGTGNYGYTF	TGTGCCAGCAGTGAAGGAACAGGGAACTATGGCTACACCTTC
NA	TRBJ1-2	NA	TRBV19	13	CASSMWQGRSYTF	TGTGCCAGTAGTATGTGGCAGGGTAGAAGCTACACCTTC
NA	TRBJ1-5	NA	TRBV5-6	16	CASSLGRAYSNQPQHF	TGTGCCAGCAGCTTGGGCAGGGCCTATAGCAATCAGCCCCAGCATTTT
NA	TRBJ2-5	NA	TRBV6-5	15	CASSYDYSGQETQYF	TGTGCCAGCAGTTACGACTACAGCGGGCAAGAGACCCAGTACTTC
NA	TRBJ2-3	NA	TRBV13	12	CASSLEADTQYF	TGTGCCAGCAGCCTTGAAGCAGATACGCAGTATTTT
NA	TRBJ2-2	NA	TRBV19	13	CASSPLHPGELFF	TGTGCCAGTAGTCCCCTTCATCCCGGGGAGCTGTTTTTT
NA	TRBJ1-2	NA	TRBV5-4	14	CASSPLDRGQGYTF	TGTGCCAGCAGCCCCTTAGACAGAGGACAGGGCTACACCTTC
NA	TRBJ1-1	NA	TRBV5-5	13	CASSLEGSPEAFF	TGTGCCAGCAGCTTGGAGGGCAGCCCTGAAGCTTTCTTT
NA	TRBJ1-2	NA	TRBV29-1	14	CTTWAQNNTYGYTF	TGCACCACCTGGGCGCAGAACAACACCTATGGCTACACCTTC